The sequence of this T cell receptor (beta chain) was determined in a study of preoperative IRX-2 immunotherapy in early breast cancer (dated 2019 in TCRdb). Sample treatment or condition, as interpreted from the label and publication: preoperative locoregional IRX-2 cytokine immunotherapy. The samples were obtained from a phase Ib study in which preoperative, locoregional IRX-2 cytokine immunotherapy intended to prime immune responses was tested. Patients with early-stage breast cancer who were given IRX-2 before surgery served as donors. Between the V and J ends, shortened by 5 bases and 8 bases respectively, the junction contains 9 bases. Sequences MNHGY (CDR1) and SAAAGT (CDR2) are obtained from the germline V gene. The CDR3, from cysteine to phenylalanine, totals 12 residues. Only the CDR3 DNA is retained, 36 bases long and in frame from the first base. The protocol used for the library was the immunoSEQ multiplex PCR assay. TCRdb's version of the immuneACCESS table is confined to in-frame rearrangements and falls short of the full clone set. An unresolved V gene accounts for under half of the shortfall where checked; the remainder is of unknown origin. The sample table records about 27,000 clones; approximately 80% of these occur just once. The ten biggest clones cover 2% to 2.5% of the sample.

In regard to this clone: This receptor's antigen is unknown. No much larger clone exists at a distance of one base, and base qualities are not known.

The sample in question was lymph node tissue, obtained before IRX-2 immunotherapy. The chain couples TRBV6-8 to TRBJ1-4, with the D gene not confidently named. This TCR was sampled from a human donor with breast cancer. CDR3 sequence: CASSTPWEKLFF. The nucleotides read TGTGCCAGCAGTACACCCTGGGAAAAACTGTTTTTT.